The 22 T cell receptor beta chains below were found in one sample sequenced in a study of blood T cell repertoires in COVID-19. Using immunoSEQ multiplex PCR, the repertoire was profiled, and TCRdb retains in-frame clones only, with some absent. This table has over 150,000 clones, roughly 90% appearing once. Sequenced sample: peripheral blood. All receptors derive from a man between 50 and 59 years old with COVID-19, enrolled during active disease.

The rearrangement links TRBV18 to TRBJ1-1; a weak D match, TRBD1 (5 bases). This CDR3 is 15 amino acids long. The ends were cut back, 5 bases at V and 2 bases at J, with 15 bases in the middle. Germline assignment: CDR1 KGHSH and CDR2 LQKENI. DNA of the CDR3: TGTGCCAGCTCAGGGTATATAGGGACTAACACTGAAGCTTTCTTT. As protein: CASSGYIGTNTEAFF.

The chain uses TRBV7-8 and TRBJ1-5, with D hard to call. The CDR3 consists of 14 residues. Trimming pared 4 bases from V and 7 bases from J, leaving 14 bases between. Germline V gene sequence: CDR1 SGHVS, CDR2 FQNEAQ. CDR3 DNA: TGTGCCAGCAGCTCTAGGGCGGGTACCCAGCCCCAGCATTTT. As protein: CASSSRAGTQPQHF.

The gene calls are TRBV27 and TRBJ2-6; D remains ambiguous. There are 18 residues in the CDR3. V was cut by 1 base and J by 0 bases, with 13 bases left in between. Germline V gene data show CDR1 as MNHEY and CDR2 as SMNVEV (reference sequence). CDR3 bases: TGTGCCAGCAGTTTATTCGGCAGAACGGGCTCTGGGGCCAACGTCCTGACTTTC. Residues: CASSLFGRTGSGANVLTF.

Regarding this clone: This may be a read error: a much more frequent sequence differs by one nucleotide. Other DNA sequences of this sample code for an identical CDR3. The rearrangement links TRBV6-1 to TRBJ2-5; 8 bases fit TRBD2. The germline V gene encodes CDR1 MNHNS and CDR2 SASEGT. This CDR3 is built from 16 residues. CDR3 coding DNA: TGTCCCAGCAGTGAAGCGGGGCGGGGGGCGGGGGAGACCCAGTACTTC. The encoded protein is CPSSEAGRGAGETQYF.

The chain links TRBV5-1 to TRBJ2-2; D is uncertain. This CDR3 is built from 15 residues. Trimming stripped 4 bases from V and 4 bases from J, with 14 bases between. The germline gives CDR1 SGHRS, CDR2 YFSETQ. The CDR3 coding sequence is TGCGCCAGCAGCGCTGGCGGTAGGTCCACCGGGGAGCTGTTTTTT. Protein: CASSAGGRSTGELFF.

V gene TRBV19 combines with J gene TRBJ1-5; 7 positions agree with TRBD1. This CDR3 has 17 amino acids. Germline values: CDR1 LNHDA, CDR2 SQIVND (reference sequence). The ends lost 4 bases at V and 0 bases at J; junction bases unmatched: 9. The CDR3: CASSTIGGQISNQPQHF. CDR3 nucleotides: TGTGCCAGTAGTACGATCGGGGGACAGATTAGCAATCAGCCCCAGCATTTT.

The CDR3 DNA follows: TGTGCCAGTAGTTCCGGACAGGGTGCTTACTATGGCTACACCTTC. As protein: CASSSGQGAYYGYTF. The rearrangement joins TRBV19 to TRBJ1-2; TRBD1 aligns across 8 bases. The CDR3 has 15 amino acids. CDR1 is LNHDA, CDR2 SQIVND, per germline (reference sequence). J was trimmed by 3 bases and V by 5 bases; bases with no gene match: 8.

This clone has a handful of counts. The chain uses TRBV18 and TRBJ2-1; maybe TRBD2 (6 bases). Germline CDR1 reads KGHSH; CDR2 reads LQKENI. This CDR3 region has 16 residues. The V end was cut by 3 bases, the J end by 3 bases, with 15 bases between. The CDR3 region is CASSPRGLAYYNEQFF. CDR3 DNA: TGTGCCAGCTCACCCCGGGGGTTAGCTTACTACAATGAGCAGTTCTTC. The complete variable domain, with remaining parts taken from reference TRBV18 and TRBJ2-1, reads NAGVMQNPRHLVRRRGQEARLRCSPMKGHSHVYWYRQLPEEGLKFMVYLQKENIIDESGMPKERFSAEFPKEGPSILRIQQVVRGDSAAYFCASSPRGLAYYNEQFFGPGTRLTVL.

The V gene is TRBV11-3, the J gene TRBJ2-3; 10 nucleotides agree with TRBD2. The CDR3 contains 14 residues. Germline assignment: CDR1 SGHNT and CDR2 YENEEA. V lost 5 bases to trimming and J lost 5 bases; unmatched junction nucleotides: 4. The CDR3 DNA sequence: TGTGCCAGCAGCCAGGGACTAGCGATAGATACGCAGTATTTT. This codes for CASSQGLAIDTQYF.

The chain employs TRBV10-3 and TRBJ2-2; 11 bases align to TRBD1. V shed 3 bases, J shed 6 bases, and the junction held 6 bases outside the gene matches. CDR3 size: 16 residues. The germline V gene encodes CDR1 ENHRY and CDR2 SYGVKD. Here the CDR3 reads CAISEPGQGVAGELFF. CDR3 coding DNA: TGTGCCATCAGTGAACCGGGACAGGGGGTAGCCGGGGAGCTGTTTTTT.

This clone showed up just once. V usage is TRBV12-3 or TRBV12-4 and J usage is TRBJ2-3; 9 positions match TRBD1. This CDR3 region has 13 residues. The V gene end was trimmed by 10 bases and the J gene end by 4 bases; junction bases not matched to a gene: 6. CDR3 in amino acids: CATRTGAADTQYF. The CDR3 DNA is TGTGCCACCAGGACAGGGGCGGCAGATACGCAGTATTTT.

The rearrangement uses TRBV6-5 and TRBJ2-1; weak D call: TRBD2 (6 bases). Germline values: CDR1 MNHEY, CDR2 SVGAGI. The CDR3 length is 16 residues. With 0 bases removed from V and 0 bases from J, the gap between germline ends came to 9 bases. The CDR3 DNA sequence: TGTGCCAGCAGTTACTCGTGGGGGGACTCCTACAATGAGCAGTTCTTC. Protein product: CASSYSWGDSYNEQFF.

This clone turned up a few times. The rearrangement joins TRBV7-3 to TRBJ2-5; D not certain. Trimming took off 5 bases at V and 0 bases at J, with 7 bases between the two ends. The CDR3 is made up of 13 amino acids. CDR1 is SGHTA, CDR2 FQGTGA, per germline. The CDR3 sequence: CASSPYNQETQYF. The CDR3 nucleotides read TGTGCCAGCAGCCCATACAACCAAGAGACCCAGTACTTC.

This clone was observed a few times. The rearrangement uses TRBV6-5 and TRBJ1-1; 7 nucleotides align to TRBD1. Germline V gene lookup returns CDR1 MNHEY and CDR2 SVGAGI. This CDR3 has 16 amino acids. V gave up 4 bases and J gave up 1 base; unmatched junction bases: 9. DNA of the CDR3: TGTGCCAGCAGTTGGATCGCGGACAGGAAGAACACTGAAGCTTTCTTT. Translation gives CASSWIADRKNTEAFF.

Comments on this clone: An end of the junction does not agree with germline; a read error may underlie this. This chain joins TRBV7-7 and TRBJ2-5, with TRBD1 matching 12 bases. Germline V gives CDR1 SSHAT, CDR2 FNYEAQ (reference sequence). The CDR3 extends over 18 amino acids. This chain's CDR3 is CASSLGGTGGGPQETQYF. CDR3 bases: TGTGCTAGCAGCCTAGGTGGGACAGGGGGCGGCCCACAAGAGACCCAGTACTTC.

This chain joins TRBV2 and TRBJ2-3; 8 bases fit TRBD2. CDR1 is SNHLY, CDR2 FYNNEI, per germline. The CDR3 contains 14 residues. The J segment lost 1 base and the V segment lost 7 bases, leaving 4 bases of the junction unmatched. CDR3 sequence reads: CASITGLGTDTQYF. The CDR3, as DNA: TGTGCCAGCATAACGGGACTAGGCACAGATACGCAGTATTTT.

This clone has just one count. This rearrangement joins TRBV10-3 to TRBJ2-7, with 7 bases that match TRBD2. With 6 bases clipped from V and 6 bases from J, the junction kept 8 bases outside the gene matches. The CDR3 covers 13 residues. In germline, CDR1 is ENHRY, CDR2 SYGVKD. The CDR3 coding sequence is TGTGCCATCAGCACTAGCGTGGGCCGCGAGCAGTACTTC. Protein: CAISTSVGREQYF.

This sequence joins TRBV27 and TRBJ1-5; 9 bases are shared with TRBD1. Unmatched junction bases numbered 9, after V lost 6 bases and J lost 3 bases. CDR3 length equals 16 residues. Germline V CDR1 and CDR2: MNHEY, SMNVEV (reference sequence). DNA of the CDR3: TGTGCCAGCAGAGATACACAGGGGGCTCTCAATCAGCCCCAGCATTTT. Amino acid sequence: CASRDTQGALNQPQHF.

The rearrangement links TRBV3-1 (or the pseudogene TRBV3-2) to TRBJ1-6, with 9 nucleotides matching TRBD1. Germline V gives CDR1 LGHDT, CDR2 YNNKEL (reference sequence). CDR3 length: 16 residues. With V trimmed by 4 bases and J by 6 bases, 7 bases remained unmatched. CDR3 region: CASSLRGTGTNSPLHF. DNA for the CDR3: TGTGCCAGCAGCCTCAGAGGGACAGGGACTAATTCACCCCTCCACTTT.

This clone is a singleton in its sample. The J gene is TRBJ2-7, the V gene TRBV5-4, with TRBD2 matching over 8 bases. V lost 6 bases, J lost 3 bases, and 11 bases stayed unmatched. Germline V gene sequence: CDR1 SGHNT, CDR2 YYREEE (reference sequence). The CDR3 extends over 15 amino acids. CDR3 coding DNA: TGTGCCAGCACCAATCGGGTTAGCGGGAACTACGAGCAGTACTTC. Encoded protein: CASTNRVSGNYEQYF. Supplemented by reference TRBV5-4 and TRBJ2-7, the full variable domain reads ETGVTQSPTHLIKTRGQQVTLRCSSQSGHNTVSWYQQALGQGPQFIFQYYREEENGRGNFPPRFSGLQFPNYSSELNVNALELDDSALYLCASTNRVSGNYEQYFGPGTRLTVT.

This clone was seen once. The chain uses TRBV16 and TRBJ2-1, with TRBD1 identical over 7 bases. Germline CDR1 is KGHSY and CDR2 is FQNENV. J gave up 0 bases and V 6 bases, and 5 bases lay outside the gene matches. The length of the CDR3 is 15 residues. CDR3 sequence: CASSQTGSSYNEQFF. Here the CDR3 DNA reads TGTGCCAGCAGTCAGACAGGGAGCTCCTACAATGAGCAGTTCTTC.

This clone was seen a few times. J is TRBJ2-7 and V is TRBV29-1; D may be TRBD1 (6 bases). The CDR3 is 12 residues long. CDR1 is SQVTM, CDR2 ANQGSEA, per germline. V lost 5 bases and J lost 5, with 13 bases in between. CDR3 sequence: CSVQGSRNEQYF. CDR3 in DNA: TGCAGCGTTCAGGGGTCGAGGAACGAGCAGTACTTC.